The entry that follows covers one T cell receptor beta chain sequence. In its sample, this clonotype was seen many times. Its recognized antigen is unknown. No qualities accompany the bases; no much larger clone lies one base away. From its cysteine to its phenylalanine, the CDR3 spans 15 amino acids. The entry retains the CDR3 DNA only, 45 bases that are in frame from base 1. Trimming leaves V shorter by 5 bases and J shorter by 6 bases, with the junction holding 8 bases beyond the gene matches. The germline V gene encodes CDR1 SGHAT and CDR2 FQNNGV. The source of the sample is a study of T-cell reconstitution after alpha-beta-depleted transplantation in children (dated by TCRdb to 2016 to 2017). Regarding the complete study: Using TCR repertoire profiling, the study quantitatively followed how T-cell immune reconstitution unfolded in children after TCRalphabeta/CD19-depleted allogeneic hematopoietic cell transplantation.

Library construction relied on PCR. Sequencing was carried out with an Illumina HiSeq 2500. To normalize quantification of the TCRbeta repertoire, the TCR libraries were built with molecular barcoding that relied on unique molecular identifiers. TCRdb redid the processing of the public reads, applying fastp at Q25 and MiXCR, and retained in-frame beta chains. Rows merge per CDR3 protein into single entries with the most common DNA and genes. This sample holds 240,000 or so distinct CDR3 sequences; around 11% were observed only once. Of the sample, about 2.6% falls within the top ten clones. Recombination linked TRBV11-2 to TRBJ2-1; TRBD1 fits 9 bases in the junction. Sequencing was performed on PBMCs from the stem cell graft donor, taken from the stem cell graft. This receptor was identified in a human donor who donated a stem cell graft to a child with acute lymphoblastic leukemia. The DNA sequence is TGTGCCAGCAGCGCGTCCGGGACAGGGCGCAATGAGCAGTTCTTC. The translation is CASSASGTGRNEQFF.